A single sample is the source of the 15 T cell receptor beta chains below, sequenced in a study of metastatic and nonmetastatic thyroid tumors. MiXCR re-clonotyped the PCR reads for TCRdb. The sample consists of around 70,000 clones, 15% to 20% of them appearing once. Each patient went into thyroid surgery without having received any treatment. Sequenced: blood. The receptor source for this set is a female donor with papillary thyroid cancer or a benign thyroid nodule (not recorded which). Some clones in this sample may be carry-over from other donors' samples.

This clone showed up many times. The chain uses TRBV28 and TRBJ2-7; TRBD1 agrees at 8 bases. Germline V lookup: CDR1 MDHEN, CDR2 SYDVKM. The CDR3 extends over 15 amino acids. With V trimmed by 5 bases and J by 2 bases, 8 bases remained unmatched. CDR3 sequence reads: CASSLRGQIAYEQYF. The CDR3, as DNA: TGTGCCAGCAGTCTCAGGGGGCAGATAGCCTACGAGCAGTACTTC. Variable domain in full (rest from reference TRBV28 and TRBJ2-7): DVKVTQSSRYLVKRTGEKVFLECVQDMDHENMFWYRQDPGLGLRLIYFSYDVKMKEKGDIPEGYSVSREKKERFSLILESASTNQTSMYLCASSLRGQIAYEQYFGPGTRLTVT.

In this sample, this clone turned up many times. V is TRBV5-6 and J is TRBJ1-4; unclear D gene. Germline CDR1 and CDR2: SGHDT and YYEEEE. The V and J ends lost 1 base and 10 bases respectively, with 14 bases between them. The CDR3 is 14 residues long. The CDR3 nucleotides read TGTGCCAGCAGCTTGAACATGGATAGCGGAAAACTGTTTTTT. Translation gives CASSLNMDSGKLFF.

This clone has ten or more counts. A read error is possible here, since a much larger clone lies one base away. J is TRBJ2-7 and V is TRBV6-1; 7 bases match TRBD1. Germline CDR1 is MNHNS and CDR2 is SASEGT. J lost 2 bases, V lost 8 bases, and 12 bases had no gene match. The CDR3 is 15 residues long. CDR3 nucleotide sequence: TGTGCCAGCGGACGTCGACAGGGCGGAACCTACGAGCAGTACTTC. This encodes CASGRRQGGTYEQYF.

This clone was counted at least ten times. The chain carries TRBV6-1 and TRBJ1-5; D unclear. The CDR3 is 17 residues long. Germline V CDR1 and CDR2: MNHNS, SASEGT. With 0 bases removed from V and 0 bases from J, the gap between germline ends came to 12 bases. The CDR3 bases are TGTGCCAGCAGTGAAGCGCCCATCTCTAATAGCAATCAGCCCCAGCATTTT. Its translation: CASSEAPISNSNQPQHF.

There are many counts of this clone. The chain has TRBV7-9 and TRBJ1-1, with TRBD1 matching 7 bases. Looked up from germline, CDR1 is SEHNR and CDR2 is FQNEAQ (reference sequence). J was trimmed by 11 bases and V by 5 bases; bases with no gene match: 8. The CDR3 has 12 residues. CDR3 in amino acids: CASSIETGVAFF. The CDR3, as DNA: TGTGCCAGCAGCATAGAAACAGGGGTCGCTTTCTTT.

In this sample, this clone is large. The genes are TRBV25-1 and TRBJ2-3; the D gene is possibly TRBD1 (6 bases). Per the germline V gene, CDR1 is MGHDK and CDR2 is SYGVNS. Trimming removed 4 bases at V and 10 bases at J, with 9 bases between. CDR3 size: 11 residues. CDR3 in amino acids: CASSAGDPQYF. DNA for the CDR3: TGTGCCAGCAGTGCAGGGGATCCGCAGTATTTT. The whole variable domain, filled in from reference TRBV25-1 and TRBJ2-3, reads EADIYQTPRYLVIGTGKKITLECSQTMGHDKMYWYQQDPGMELHLIHYSYGVNSTEKGDLSSESTVSRIRTEHFPLTLESARPSHTSQYLCASSAGDPQYFGPGTRLTVL.

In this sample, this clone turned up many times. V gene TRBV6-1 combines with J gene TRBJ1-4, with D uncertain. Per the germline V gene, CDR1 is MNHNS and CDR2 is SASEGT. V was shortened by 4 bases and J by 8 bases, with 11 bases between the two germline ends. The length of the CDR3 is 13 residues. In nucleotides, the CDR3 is TGTGCCAGCAGTGTGAAAGCAACAGAAAAACTGTTTTTT. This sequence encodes CASSVKATEKLFF.

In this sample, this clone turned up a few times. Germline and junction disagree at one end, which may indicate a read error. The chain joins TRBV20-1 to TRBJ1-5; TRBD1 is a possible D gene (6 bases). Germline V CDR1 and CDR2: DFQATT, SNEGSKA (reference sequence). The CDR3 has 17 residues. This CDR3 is CSARDPGDPGGNKPKHF. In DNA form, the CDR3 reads TGCAGTGCTAGAGACCCAGGGGATCCGGGAGGCAATAAGCCCAAGCATTTT.

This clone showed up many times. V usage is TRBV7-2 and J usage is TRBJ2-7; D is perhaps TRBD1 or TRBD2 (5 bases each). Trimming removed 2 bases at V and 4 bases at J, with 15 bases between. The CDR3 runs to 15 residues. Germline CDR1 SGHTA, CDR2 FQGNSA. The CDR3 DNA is TGTGCCAGCAGCTTAAATCCGGGACCAGGGTACGAGCAGTACTTC. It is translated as CASSLNPGPGYEQYF.

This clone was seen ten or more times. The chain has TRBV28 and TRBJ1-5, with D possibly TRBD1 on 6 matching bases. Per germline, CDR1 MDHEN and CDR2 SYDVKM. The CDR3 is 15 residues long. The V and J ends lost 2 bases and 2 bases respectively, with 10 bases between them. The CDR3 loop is CASSLPRGGNQPQHF. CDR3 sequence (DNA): TGTGCCAGCAGTTTACCCAGGGGTGGCAATCAGCCCCAGCATTTT.

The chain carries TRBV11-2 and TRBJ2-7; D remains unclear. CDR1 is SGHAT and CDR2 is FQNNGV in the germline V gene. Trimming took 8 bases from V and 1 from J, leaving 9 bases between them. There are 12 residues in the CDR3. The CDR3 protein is CASSAGSYEQYF. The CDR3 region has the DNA TGTGCCAGCTCGGCAGGATCCTACGAGCAGTACTTC. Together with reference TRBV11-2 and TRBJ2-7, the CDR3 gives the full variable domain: EAGVAQSPRYKIIEKRQSVAFWCNPISGHATLYWYQQILGQGPKLLIQFQNNGVVDDSQLPKDRFSAERLKGVDSTLKIQPAKLEDSAVYLCASSAGSYEQYFGPGTRLTVT.

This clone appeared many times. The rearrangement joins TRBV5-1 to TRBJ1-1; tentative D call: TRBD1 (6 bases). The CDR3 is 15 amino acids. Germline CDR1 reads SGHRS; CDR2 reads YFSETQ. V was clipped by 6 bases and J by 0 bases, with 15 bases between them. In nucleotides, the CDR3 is TGCGCCAGCACTCAAATAGGGGGTTTGAACACTGAAGCTTTCTTT. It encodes CASTQIGGLNTEAFF.

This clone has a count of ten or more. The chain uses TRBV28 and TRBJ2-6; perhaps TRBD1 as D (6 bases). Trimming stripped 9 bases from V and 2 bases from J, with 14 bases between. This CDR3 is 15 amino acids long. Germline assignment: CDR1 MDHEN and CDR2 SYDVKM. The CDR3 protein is CASYPYRAGANVLTF. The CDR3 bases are TGTGCCAGTTATCCCTACAGGGCTGGGGCCAACGTCCTGACTTTC. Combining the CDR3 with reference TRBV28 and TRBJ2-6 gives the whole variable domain DVKVTQSSRYLVKRTGEKVFLECVQDMDHENMFWYRQDPGLGLRLIYFSYDVKMKEKGDIPEGYSVSREKKERFSLILESASTNQTSMYLCASYPYRAGANVLTFGAGSRLTVL.

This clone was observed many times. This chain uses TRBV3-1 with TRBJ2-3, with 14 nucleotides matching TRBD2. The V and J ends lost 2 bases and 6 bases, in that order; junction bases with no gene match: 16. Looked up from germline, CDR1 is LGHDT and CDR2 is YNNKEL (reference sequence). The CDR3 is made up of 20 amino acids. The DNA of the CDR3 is TGTGCCAGCAGCCAACACGGATCCGGGACTAGCGGGAGAGGGGGGGATACGCAGTATTTT. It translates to CASSQHGSGTSGRGGDTQYF.

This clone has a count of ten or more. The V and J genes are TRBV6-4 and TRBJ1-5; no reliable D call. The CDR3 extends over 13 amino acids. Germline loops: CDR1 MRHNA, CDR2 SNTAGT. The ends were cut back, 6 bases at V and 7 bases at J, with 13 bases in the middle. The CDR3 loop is CASSPEEGQPQHF. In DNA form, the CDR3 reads TGTGCCAGCAGCCCTGAGGAGGGCCAGCCCCAGCATTTT.